The 29 T cell receptor beta chains reported below all come from one sample, sequenced in a study of T cell changes during pregnancy in multiple sclerosis. Generated by immunoSEQ multiplex PCR, the TCRdb table keeps only in-frame clones and is missing some. The repertoire has 85,000 to 90,000 clones, roughly 94% of them found once; the top ten carry about 1.7%. Source: peripheral blood, taken after pregnancy. These receptors were collected from a female donor in good health, enrolled as a control in a pregnancy study.

The chain uses TRBV7-9 and TRBJ1-2; 10 positions match TRBD1. CDR1 is SEHNR, CDR2 FQNEAQ, per germline (reference sequence). Trimming cost V 2 bases and J 4 bases; bases outside gene matches: 1. The CDR3 has 14 residues. In DNA, the CDR3 is TGTGCCAGCAGCTTATGGGACAGGGGCTATGGCTACACCTTC. Translation gives CASSLWDRGYGYTF.

J is TRBJ2-5 and V is TRBV5-1, with 12 bases identical to TRBD2. Germline CDR1 reads SGHRS; CDR2 reads YFSETQ. The CDR3 consists of 16 residues. Trimming cost V 3 bases and J 5 bases; bases outside gene matches: 8. The CDR3 spells CASSSWLAGGPETQYF. The CDR3 DNA reads as TGCGCCAGCAGCTCGTGGCTAGCGGGAGGGCCCGAGACCCAGTACTTC. The full variable domain, in which reference TRBV5-1 and TRBJ2-5 provide the parts outside the CDR3, is KAGVTQTPRYLIKTRGQQVTLSCSPISGHRSVSWYQQTPGQGLQFLFEYFSETQRNKGNFPGRFSGRQFSNSRSEMNVSTLELGDSALYLCASSSWLAGGPETQYFGPGTRLLVL.

In this sample, this clone turned up once. This chain uses TRBV28 with TRBJ2-7; unclear D gene. Trimming shortened V by 3 bases and J by 3 bases, and 18 bases separated the two germline ends. Germline assignment: CDR1 MDHEN and CDR2 SYDVKM. The CDR3 has 16 residues. DNA for the CDR3: TGTGCCAGCAGTTTGAGTTCGAACTCGCCCCTCTACGAGCAGTACTTC. As protein: CASSLSSNSPLYEQYF.

The rearrangement joins TRBV7-2 to TRBJ1-3, with TRBD1 matching over 8 bases. This CDR3 is built from 16 residues. Germline CDR1 is SGHTA and CDR2 is FQGNSA. J lost 2 bases, V lost 7 bases, and 10 bases had no gene match. The chain's CDR3 is CASTQARQGTGNTIYF. Written as DNA, the CDR3 is TGTGCCAGCACCCAGGCACGACAGGGGACTGGAAACACCATATATTTT.

The genes are TRBV19 and TRBJ2-5; a possible D gene is TRBD2 (6 bases). This CDR3 comprises 14 residues. Trimming took off 4 bases at V and 2 bases at J, with 11 bases between the two ends. Germline V gene lookup returns CDR1 LNHDA and CDR2 SQIVND (reference sequence). CDR3 bases: TGTGCCAGTAGTACTGCGGGGATTCAAGAGACCCAGTACTTC. The encoded protein is CASSTAGIQETQYF.

The DNA for the CDR3 is TGTGCCAGCAGTTTTGGGGCTAGTCACTCCTACGAGCAGTACTTC. This gives the protein CASSFGASHSYEQYF. This chain connects TRBV27 to TRBJ2-7, with a tentative D call TRBD1 (5 bases). Germline V CDR1 and CDR2: MNHEY, SMNVEV (reference sequence). V lost 3 bases to trimming and J lost 0 bases, with 12 bases between them. CDR3 size: 15 residues.

In its sample, this clone was seen once. This chain joins TRBV15 and TRBJ2-3; D call uncertain. The CDR3 is 14 residues long. CDR1 LNHNV and CDR2 YYDKDF come from the germline V gene (reference sequence). The V end lost 0 bases, the J end lost 4 bases, and 8 bases lay between the germline ends. The CDR3 DNA reads TGTGCCACCAGCAGAGACCAGAACCCAGATACGCAGTATTTT. Its translation is CATSRDQNPDTQYF.

This rearrangement joins TRBV2 to TRBJ2-7; maybe TRBD1 (6 bases). V lost 0 bases and J lost 2, with 8 bases in between. Germline loops: CDR1 SNHLY, CDR2 FYNNEI. The CDR3 runs 14 residues. The CDR3 spells CASSEAPGAYEQYF. CDR3 coding DNA: TGTGCCAGCAGTGAAGCGCCAGGGGCCTACGAGCAGTACTTC.

This chain uses TRBV19 with TRBJ2-2, with 7 bases aligning to TRBD1. The germline gives CDR1 LNHDA, CDR2 SQIVND (reference sequence). CDR3 length: 15 residues. Losses at the gene ends were 4 bases for V and 8 bases for J; bases not matched to a gene: 10. CDR3 DNA sequence: TGTGCCAGTAGTAATTACCGGGACAGCAGGGGGGAGCTGTTTTTT. Translating it yields CASSNYRDSRGELFF. Complete variable domain (other parts from reference TRBV19 and TRBJ2-2): DGGITQSPKYLFRKEGQNVTLSCEQNLNHDAMYWYRQDPGQGLRLIYYSQIVNDFQKGDIAEGYSVSREKKESFPLTVTSAQKNPTAFYLCASSNYRDSRGELFFGEGSRLTVL.

The table lists this clone with a few counts. The gene calls are TRBV30 and TRBJ1-1; 10 nucleotides agree with TRBD1. This CDR3 comprises 14 residues. The germline V gene has CDR1 GTSNPN and CDR2 SVGIG (reference sequence). Germline trimming cut 3 bases from V and 6 bases from J; bases unmatched to any gene: 7. The CDR3 sequence is CAWSITGTGAEAFF. CDR3 nucleotides: TGTGCCTGGAGCATTACAGGGACAGGGGCTGAAGCTTTCTTT.

The chain uses TRBV30 and TRBJ1-4; no clear D. CDR1 is GTSNPN, CDR2 SVGIG, per germline (reference sequence). Trimming took 2 bases from V and 5 from J, leaving 6 bases between them. The length of the CDR3 is 12 residues. CDR3: CAWSLRNEKLFF. The CDR3, as DNA: TGTGCCTGGAGTTTGAGGAATGAAAAACTGTTTTTT.

The gene calls are TRBV28 and TRBJ2-2; a possible D gene is TRBD1 (6 bases). Per the germline V gene, CDR1 is MDHEN and CDR2 is SYDVKM. The length of the CDR3 is 14 residues. V was shortened by 11 bases and J by 6 bases, with 19 bases between the two germline ends. CDR3 bases: TGTGCCTCTCAGGGGACCGGTAAACCCGGGGAGCTGTTTTTT. This encodes CASQGTGKPGELFF.

The genes are TRBV2 and TRBJ2-1; TRBD1 is a possible D gene (6 bases). In germline, CDR1 is SNHLY, CDR2 FYNNEI. This CDR3 is 13 amino acids long. V was trimmed by 5 bases and J by 7 bases, leaving 12 bases between them. CDR3 residues: CASSPQGLNEQFF. The CDR3 coding sequence is TGTGCCAGCAGTCCCCAGGGGCTGAATGAGCAGTTCTTC.

The chain is built from TRBV28 and TRBJ1-2; a weak D match, TRBD1 (6 bases). V was trimmed by 6 bases and J by 4 bases, leaving 18 bases between them. The CDR3 loop spans 15 amino acids. Germline values: CDR1 MDHEN, CDR2 SYDVKM. The CDR3 loop is CASSSPGAAFYGYTF. Here the CDR3 DNA reads TGTGCCAGCAGCTCCCCAGGGGCAGCTTTCTATGGCTACACCTTC.

The V and J genes are TRBV5-1 and TRBJ2-4; D is perhaps TRBD1 (5 bases). V lost 0 bases and J lost 8, with 9 bases in between. This CDR3 is 13 amino acids long. The germline V gene encodes CDR1 SGHRS and CDR2 YFSETQ. The CDR3 region is CASSLVGQDIQYF. CDR3 nucleotide sequence: TGCGCCAGCAGCTTGGTGGGGCAGGACATTCAGTACTTC.

The V gene is TRBV4-2, the J gene TRBJ2-3; TRBD2 might be the D (5 bases). The CDR3 spans 14 residues. The ends were cut back, 4 bases at V and 8 bases at J, with 16 bases in the middle. Germline assignment: CDR1 LGHNA and CDR2 YNFKEQ. The CDR3 here is CASSPRGRTGTQYF. The CDR3 DNA sequence: TGTGCCAGCAGCCCCAGAGGGCGTACGGGTACGCAGTATTTT.

The chain links TRBV25-1 to TRBJ2-7; TRBD1 aligns across 7 bases. Per germline, CDR1 MGHDK and CDR2 SYGVNS. The CDR3 sequence is 15 residues long. J gave up 2 bases and V 3 bases, and 7 bases lay outside the gene matches. CDR3 bases: TGTGCCAGCAGTGACCCGGGACAGCCGACCTACGAGCAGTACTTC. Translation: CASSDPGQPTYEQYF.

V usage is TRBV18 and J usage is TRBJ2-3; 9 bases match TRBD1. The CDR3 is 15 amino acids. Trimming cost V 6 bases and J 7 bases; bases outside gene matches: 11. Germline CDR1 is KGHSH and CDR2 is LQKENI. The CDR3 sequence: CASSETTGGENTQYF. The CDR3 region has the DNA TGTGCCAGCTCTGAAACGACAGGGGGTGAGAATACGCAGTATTTT.

This clone was counted a single time. J is TRBJ2-7 and V is TRBV7-2; TRBD1 is a possible D gene (6 bases). This CDR3 has 14 amino acids. The germline CDR1 and CDR2 sequences are SGHTA and FQGNSA. V was cut by 0 bases and J by 3 bases, with 9 bases left in between. The CDR3, as DNA: TGTGCCAGCAGCTTAGCGGACAGATACTACGAGCAGTACTTC. Protein: CASSLADRYYEQYF.

This clone was found once. The V call is TRBV6-6, the J call TRBJ2-7; D not certain. V lost 8 bases and J lost 4, with 9 bases in between. This CDR3 is 11 amino acids long. Germline V lookup: CDR1 MNHNY, CDR2 SVGAGI (reference sequence). The CDR3 spells CASSTGYEQYF. The CDR3 DNA is TGTGCCAGCTCAACCGGTTACGAGCAGTACTTC.

The genes are TRBV4-1 and TRBJ2-7; TRBD1 aligns across 7 bases. Trimming took 4 bases from V and 6 from J; bases not matched to a gene: 6. The CDR3 has 13 residues. Germline loops: CDR1 MGHRA, CDR2 YSYEKL. The CDR3 loop is CASSRPTGTEQYF. CDR3 nucleotides: TGCGCCAGCAGCCGTCCGACAGGGACCGAGCAGTACTTC.

CDR3 amino acids: CASSWTGVGETQYF. As DNA, the CDR3 is TGTGCCAGCAGCTGGACAGGGGTGGGCGAGACCCAGTACTTC. This chain connects TRBV7-9 to TRBJ2-5, with 9 positions matching TRBD1. Germline CDR1 SEHNR, CDR2 FQNEAQ (reference sequence). V lost 4 bases to trimming and J lost 5 bases; unmatched junction nucleotides: 5. The CDR3 runs to 14 residues.

CDR3 sequence (DNA): TGTGCCAGCAGCCAACAAGCGGGGACCCCCTACGAGCAGTACTTC. Protein sequence: CASSQQAGTPYEQYF. The rearrangement joins TRBV4-2 to TRBJ2-7, with TRBD2 identical over 7 bases. Germline CDR1 reads LGHNA; CDR2 reads YNFKEQ. V gave up 2 bases and J gave up 2 bases; unmatched junction bases: 6. The CDR3 spans 15 residues.

This clone came up once. The V gene is TRBV29-1, the J gene TRBJ2-1, with TRBD2 matching 15 bases. The CDR3 contains 15 residues. V trimming: 5 bases; J trimming: 5 bases; junction bases outside the gene matches: 4. CDR1 is SQVTM and CDR2 is ANQGSEA in the germline V gene. CDR3 nucleotides: TGCAGCGTTCGGACTAGCGGGAGGGTCAACAATGAGCAGTTCTTC. Protein sequence: CSVRTSGRVNNEQFF.

The gene calls are TRBV18 and TRBJ1-3, with D maybe TRBD1 (6 bases). Germline-derived CDR1 and CDR2 are KGHSH and LQKENI. The CDR3 is 18 amino acids. V was shortened by 2 bases and J by 0 bases, with 17 bases between the two germline ends. This CDR3 reads CASSPLTGQHTSGNTIYF. As DNA, the CDR3 is TGTGCCAGCTCACCATTAACCGGACAGCATACCTCTGGAAACACCATATATTTT.

The chain employs TRBV27 and TRBJ2-2; no definite D call. Germline lookup yields CDR1 MNHEY and CDR2 SMNVEV (reference sequence). Trimming pared 7 bases from V and 7 bases from J, leaving 7 bases between. The CDR3 runs to 11 residues. CDR3 bases: TGTGCCAGCATTTCCCTCGGGGAGCTGTTTTTT. Amino acid sequence: CASISLGELFF.

The rearrangement joins TRBV28 to TRBJ2-7, with D maybe TRBD1 (6 bases). The germline CDR1 and CDR2 sequences are MDHEN and SYDVKM. V dropped 3 bases and J dropped 2 bases, with 11 bases sitting between them. The CDR3 is 14 amino acids. CDR3 sequence (DNA): TGTGCCAGCAGTTTGGTGAAGGGGGCCTACGAGCAGTACTTC. Protein sequence: CASSLVKGAYEQYF.

V is TRBV5-6 and J is TRBJ2-7, with TRBD1 as a possible D gene (5 bases). Germline-derived CDR1 and CDR2 are SGHDT and YYEEEE. With 0 bases removed from V and 3 bases from J, the gap between germline ends came to 10 bases. The CDR3 extends over 14 amino acids. As DNA, the CDR3 is TGTGCCAGCAGCTTGGGATCCCAGGGCTACGAGCAGTACTTC. As protein: CASSLGSQGYEQYF.

The DNA of the CDR3 is TGTGCCAGCAGCCAAGATTGGGCGACTAGCGGGATCCCCTACGAGCAGTACTTC. This gives the protein CASSQDWATSGIPYEQYF. The chain couples TRBV4-2 to TRBJ2-7; 11 nucleotides align to TRBD2. CDR1 and CDR2 from the germline V gene are LGHNA and YNFKEQ. The CDR3 spans 18 residues. V was pared by 0 bases and J by 2 bases, with 9 bases of the junction left unmatched.